The 18 T cell receptor beta chains given below trace back to one sample, sequenced in a study of shared clonotypes between healthy human individuals. TCRdb's table, derived via immunoSEQ multiplex PCR, lists solely in-frame clones and lacks some. Of around 330,000 clones in the sample, around 72% were seen once. Sequencing was performed on memory CD4+ T cells sorted from blood. Subset denoted: CD45RA-negative fraction. The receptors come from a man younger than 40 in good health.

V and J are TRBV7-9 and TRBJ2-3, with 10 bases aligning to TRBD2. The CDR3 contains 14 residues. Trimming cost V 2 bases and J 14 bases; bases outside gene matches: 10. The germline CDR1 and CDR2 sequences are SEHNR and FQNEAQ (reference sequence). The DNA of the CDR3 is TGTGCCAGCAGCTTAAGGCTAGCGGGAGAACCACTGTATTTT. Its protein product is CASSLRLAGEPLYF.

This clone was detected only a few times. This chain uses TRBV12-5 with TRBJ1-1; 8 nucleotides agree with TRBD1. The CDR3 has 17 amino acids. Trimming took 2 bases from V and 8 from J; bases not matched to a gene: 16. Germline values: CDR1 LGHNT, CDR2 FRNRAP. In DNA form, the CDR3 reads TGTGCTAGTGGTTTGACCATGGGGACAGGTTGGATGGGGGAAGCTTTCTTT. The encoded protein is CASGLTMGTGWMGEAFF.

This chain connects TRBV6-5 to TRBJ2-1; D not certain. V lost 5 bases and J 6 bases, leaving 11 bases between the germline ends. Germline loops: CDR1 MNHEY, CDR2 SVGAGI. The CDR3 is 13 residues long. The CDR3 region is CASSLIVGNEQFF. The CDR3 DNA is TGTGCCAGCAGTCTTATAGTAGGCAATGAGCAGTTCTTC.

This chain links TRBV19 with TRBJ1-2; D not certain. Trimming shortened V by 5 bases and J by 3 bases, and 10 bases separated the two germline ends. The CDR3 is 13 residues long. The germline gives CDR1 LNHDA, CDR2 SQIVND (reference sequence). The CDR3 coding sequence is TGTGCCAGTAGTCCCCCGAGGGACTATGGCTACACCTTC. Translating it yields CASSPPRDYGYTF.

The chain joins TRBV27 to TRBJ1-1; D is unclear. The germline gives CDR1 MNHEY, CDR2 SMNVEV (reference sequence). V gave up 5 bases and J gave up 0 bases, with 10 bases separating them. The CDR3 sequence is 14 residues long. CDR3 sequence: CASSTWGVNTEAFF. The CDR3 nucleotides read TGTGCCAGCAGTACTTGGGGTGTGAACACTGAAGCTTTCTTT.

The chain carries TRBV11-3 and TRBJ2-2, with 8 bases lining up with TRBD1. Per germline, CDR1 SGHNT and CDR2 YENEEA. CDR3 length: 15 residues. Losses at the gene ends were 5 bases for V and 7 bases for J; bases not matched to a gene: 9. Written as DNA, the CDR3 is TGTGCCAGCAGCCAGGGACAGGCGAGGGGCGGGGAGCTGTTTTTT. Its protein product is CASSQGQARGGELFF.

This sequence joins TRBV5-5 and TRBJ1-1; 7 bases align to TRBD1. CDR3 size: 14 residues. Germline V gene data show CDR1 as SGHKS and CDR2 as YYEKEE (reference sequence). Trimming removed 1 base from V and 5 bases from J; junction bases left unmatched: 5. CDR3 sequence (DNA): TGTGCCAGCAGCTTGACAGGGGATCATACTGAAGCTTTCTTT. It encodes CASSLTGDHTEAFF.

V is TRBV12-5 and J is TRBJ2-2, with 7 positions matching TRBD1. Per the germline V gene, CDR1 is LGHNT and CDR2 is FRNRAP. V gave up 8 bases and J gave up 5 bases; unmatched junction bases: 8. CDR3 length: 14 amino acids. DNA of the CDR3: TGTGCTAGTCCTGGCAGGGGGTTAACCGGGGAGCTGTTTTTT. Amino acid sequence: CASPGRGLTGELFF.

Details on this clone: Within the sample, other DNA sequences also encode this same CDR3. The chain carries TRBV5-1 and TRBJ2-1; no clear D. Germline assignment: CDR1 SGHRS and CDR2 YFSETQ. Trimming took off 0 bases at V and 7 bases at J, with 5 bases between the two ends. CDR3 length: 12 residues. Here the CDR3 DNA reads TGCGCCAGCAGCTTGGAGGGTAATGAGCAGTTCTTC. Protein sequence: CASSLEGNEQFF.

The V call is TRBV7-9, the J call TRBJ2-1; D is undetermined. The CDR3 is made up of 14 amino acids. Germline V gene sequence: CDR1 SEHNR, CDR2 FQNEAQ (reference sequence). Trimming cost V 3 bases and J 5 bases, with 11 bases left between them. CDR3 nucleotide sequence: TGTGCCAGCAGCTTCACGGGTACAAACAATGAGCAGTTCTTC. Protein sequence: CASSFTGTNNEQFF.

CDR3 region: CASSPPGSYNEQFF. The CDR3 DNA sequence: TGTGCCAGCTCACCACCTGGGAGCTACAATGAGCAGTTCTTC. The chain carries TRBV18 and TRBJ2-1, with D perhaps TRBD2 (5 bases). The germline V gene encodes CDR1 KGHSH and CDR2 LQKENI. The CDR3 spans 14 residues. The V end lost 0 bases, the J end lost 3 bases, and 6 bases lay between the germline ends.

The chain combines TRBV4-1 with TRBJ1-2, with 7 bases fitting TRBD1. The CDR3 is 15 amino acids. The germline gives CDR1 MGHRA, CDR2 YSYEKL. The V segment lost 4 bases and the J segment 2 bases; nucleotides outside the gene matches: 7. The CDR3 protein is CASSRPIQGNYGYTF. In nucleotides, the CDR3 is TGCGCCAGCAGCCGACCAATACAGGGGAACTATGGCTACACCTTC.

The chain has TRBV5-4 and TRBJ2-1; 12 nucleotides align to TRBD2. Germline loops: CDR1 SGHNT, CDR2 YYREEE (reference sequence). The junction had 13 bases not matched to a gene; V was cut back by 6 bases and J by 9 bases. The CDR3 has 16 residues. The CDR3 DNA reads TGTGCCAGCACCCTCGTTTTGGCTAGCGGGAGGGGTGAGCAGTTCTTC. Its protein is CASTLVLASGRGEQFF.

This chain joins TRBV6-5 and TRBJ1-4; no clear D. The ends were cut back, 10 bases at V and 5 bases at J, with 11 bases in the middle. The CDR3 covers 12 residues. CDR1 is MNHEY, CDR2 SVGAGI, per germline. CDR3 loop: CATRTGNEKLFF. CDR3 nucleotides: TGTGCCACGCGGACGGGAAATGAAAAACTGTTTTTT.

This clone has more than one count but fewer than ten. The chain couples TRBV27 to TRBJ1-5; D call uncertain. The CDR3 covers 14 residues. Trimming removed 6 bases from V and 1 base from J, with 10 bases in between. Germline lookup yields CDR1 MNHEY and CDR2 SMNVEV (reference sequence). This chain's CDR3 is CASSPVGSNQPQHF. CDR3 DNA sequence: TGTGCCAGCAGCCCCGTAGGGAGCAATCAGCCCCAGCATTTT.

The chain joins TRBV9 to TRBJ2-3, with D perhaps matching TRBD2 (6 bases). The CDR3 length is 14 residues. V lost 3 bases and J 0 bases, leaving 8 bases between the germline ends. Germline V gene lookup returns CDR1 SGDLS and CDR2 YYNGEE. CDR3 sequence (DNA): TGTGCCAGCAGCGGCGGGACTAGCACAGATACGCAGTATTTT. This gives the protein CASSGGTSTDTQYF. The full variable domain, completed using reference TRBV9 and TRBJ2-3, is DSGVTQTPKHLITATGQRVTLRCSPRSGDLSVYWYQQSLDQGLQFLIQYYNGEERAKGNILERFSAQQFPDLHSELNLSSLELGDSALYFCASSGGTSTDTQYFGPGTRLTVL.

V usage is TRBV5-1 and J usage is TRBJ2-1, with 8 bases that match TRBD2. V was pared by 6 bases and J by 0 bases, with 8 bases of the junction left unmatched. The CDR3 has 16 amino acids. The germline gives CDR1 SGHRS, CDR2 YFSETQ. The CDR3 DNA follows: TGCGCCAGCAAGACAACTAGCGGCAGCTCCTACAATGAGCAGTTCTTC. Its protein is CASKTTSGSSYNEQFF. The full variable domain, its missing parts supplied by reference TRBV5-1 and TRBJ2-1, is KAGVTQTPRYLIKTRGQQVTLSCSPISGHRSVSWYQQTPGQGLQFLFEYFSETQRNKGNFPGRFSGRQFSNSRSEMNVSTLELGDSALYLCASKTTSGSSYNEQFFGPGTRLTVL.

This clone has more than one count but fewer than ten. The V gene is TRBV7-2, the J gene TRBJ2-1, with D possibly matching TRBD1 (5 bases). Trimming removed 6 bases at V and 7 bases at J, with 19 bases between. Germline assignment: CDR1 SGHTA and CDR2 FQGNSA. The CDR3 runs 15 residues. This CDR3 reads CASRSRAAGSNEQFF. CDR3 coding DNA: TGTGCCAGCAGATCTAGGGCGGCAGGGTCGAATGAGCAGTTCTTC.